This record looks at one T cell receptor (beta chain) sequence and its context. Measured with immunoSEQ multiplex PCR; TCRdb has only the in-frame clones, and not every one. The sample lists hundreds of thousands of clones, 86% occurring once. The sample originates from a study of blood T cell repertoires in COVID-19. Trimming stripped 4 bases from V and 5 bases from J, with 18 bases between. The CDR3 is 15 amino acids. Germline loops: CDR1 SGHDT, CDR2 YYEEEE. The clonotype originates from a woman between 25 and 40 years old who had recovered from COVID-19. The sample taken for sequencing was peripheral blood. This sequence joins TRBV5-6 and TRBJ1-1, with D unresolved. CDR3 residues: CASSIKGRRVTEAFF. The CDR3 bases are TGTGCCAGCAGCATTAAGGGCCGGCGGGTTACTGAAGCTTTCTTT.